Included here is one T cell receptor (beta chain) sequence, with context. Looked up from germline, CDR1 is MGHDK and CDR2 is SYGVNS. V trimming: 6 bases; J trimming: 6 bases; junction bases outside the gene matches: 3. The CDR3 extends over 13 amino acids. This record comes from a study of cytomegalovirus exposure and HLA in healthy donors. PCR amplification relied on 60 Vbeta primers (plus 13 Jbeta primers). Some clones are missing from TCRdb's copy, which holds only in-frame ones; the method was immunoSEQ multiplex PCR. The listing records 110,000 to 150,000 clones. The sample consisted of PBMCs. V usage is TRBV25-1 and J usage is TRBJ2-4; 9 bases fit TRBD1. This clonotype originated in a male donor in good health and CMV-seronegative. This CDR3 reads CASSLGQGNIQYF. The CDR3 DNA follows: TGTGCCAGCAGCCTGGGACAGGGAAACATTCAGTACTTC. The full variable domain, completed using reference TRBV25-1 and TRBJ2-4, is EADIYQTPRYLVIGTGKKITLECSQTMGHDKMYWYQQDPGMELHLIHYSYGVNSTEKGDLSSESTVSRIRTEHFPLTLESARPSHTSQYLCASSLGQGNIQYFGAGTRLSVL.